This TCR beta chain was retrieved from a study of post-analysis software for immune sequencing data. Across the study: Patients with relapsing-remitting, secondary progressive and progressive-relapsing multiple sclerosis courses were all represented. Whole-study results and caveats: In patients, about 5 TRBV segments were more frequent than in controls, with TRBV5-6, TRBV5-1 and TRBV20-1 among them.

The CDR3 is made up of 13 amino acids. The germline V and J ends were trimmed by 4 bases and 3 bases, with 9 bases remaining between them. CDR1 and CDR2 from the germline V gene are ENHRY and SYGVKD. A note on this clonotype: Its specificity is not known.

cDNA libraries for TCR beta contained unique molecular identifiers. Via MiXCR, TCRdb re-called the PCR reads, giving one row per CDR3 protein. This sample has hundreds of thousands of distinct CDR3 sequences, with 25% to 30% found just once. This TCR derives from a girl aged 5-17 years with multiple sclerosis. The V gene is TRBV10-3, the J gene TRBJ1-1; TRBD1 might be the D (5 bases). Sequenced input: blood. This CDR3 reads CAISVRGDTEAFF. The CDR3 nucleotides read TGTGCCATCAGTGTAAGAGGGGACACTGAAGCTTTCTTT.